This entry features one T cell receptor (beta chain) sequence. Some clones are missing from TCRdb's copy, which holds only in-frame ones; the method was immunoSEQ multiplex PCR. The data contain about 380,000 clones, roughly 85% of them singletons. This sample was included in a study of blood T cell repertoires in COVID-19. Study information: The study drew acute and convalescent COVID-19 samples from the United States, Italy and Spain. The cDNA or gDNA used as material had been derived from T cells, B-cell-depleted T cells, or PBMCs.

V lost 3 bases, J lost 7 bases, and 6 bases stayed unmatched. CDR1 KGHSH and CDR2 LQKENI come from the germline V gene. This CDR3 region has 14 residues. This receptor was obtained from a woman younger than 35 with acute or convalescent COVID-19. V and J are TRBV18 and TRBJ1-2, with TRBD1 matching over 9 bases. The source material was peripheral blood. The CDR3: CASSPTGQGSGYTF. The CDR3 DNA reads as TGTGCCAGCTCACCCACGGGACAGGGCTCTGGCTACACCTTC.